This TCR beta chain stems from a study of blood T cell repertoires in COVID-19. Method: immunoSEQ multiplex PCR; TCRdb's copy keeps in-frame clones and lacks some. This table holds about 230,000 clones, more than 70% found once. This CDR3 has 14 amino acids. Germline lookup yields CDR1 MGHDK and CDR2 SYGVNS. After removal of 6 bases from V and 3 bases from J, the junction contained 6 bases not matched to a gene. The V call is TRBV25-1, the J call TRBJ2-5; TRBD2 aligns across 8 bases. Sequencing was carried out using PBMCs or T cells enriched from blood (not recorded which). The receptor comes from a woman in her thirties or forties with acute COVID-19. The CDR3 loop reads CASSPGTREETQYF. For the CDR3, the DNA is TGTGCCAGCAGCCCGGGGACTAGAGAAGAGACCCAGTACTTC. The complete variable domain, with remaining parts taken from reference TRBV25-1 and TRBJ2-5, reads EADIYQTPRYLVIGTGKKITLECSQTMGHDKMYWYQQDPGMELHLIHYSYGVNSTEKGDLSSESTVSRIRTEHFPLTLESARPSHTSQYLCASSPGTREETQYFGPGTRLLVL.